Sequencing of this TCR beta chain was carried out in a study of shared clonotypes between healthy human individuals. Sequencing was performed with immunoSEQ multiplex PCR; in TCRdb, only in-frame clones are kept and a portion is missing. The sample lists about 2 million clones; roughly 96% were seen once. Germline CDR1 and CDR2: MNHEY and SVGAGI. The CDR3 length is 14 residues. Trimming cost V 8 bases and J 3 bases, with 16 bases left between them. Comment on this clone: Its antigen remains unidentified.

Study-wide results and caveats: A handful of donors held around 5% of naive CD4 clonotypes in common.

This sequence joins TRBV6-5 and TRBJ1-1, with D unclear. The receptor was isolated from a man between 18 and 29 years old in good health. The sequenced material came from naive CD4+ T cells sorted from blood. Subset defined: CD45RA+ positively selected. The CDR3 DNA reads TGTGCCAGCGGAAAGATGACGGTTCACACTGAAGCTTTCTTT. This translates into CASGKMTVHTEAFF.